This entry features one T cell receptor beta chain sequence. This clone's antigen is unknown. No clone much larger than this one lies a single base away; base qualities are absent. This specimen comes from a study of blood T cell repertoires in COVID-19 (dated by TCRdb to the early 2020s). Notes on the research overall: Samples from collaborators originated in the United States, Italy and Spain and spanned both the acute and convalescent phases of COVID-19. Samples came from the ongoing ImmuneRACE study (first 160 participants) plus 1,254 subjects from 6 global collaborators. A de-identified subject ID, COVID-19 status, age in years and sex were almost always included in the sample metadata. HLA class I and class II types, where available, came from metadata supplied by the sample provider rather than from assay-based typing. The material from the prospective study consisted of cDNA or gDNA derived from T cells, B-cell-depleted T cells, or PBMCs. The dataset comprised deeply sampled blood TCRbeta repertoires from subjects exposed to, actively infected with, or recovered from COVID-19. The repertoires were made available in a free public database intended to serve as a resource for research on the immune response to SARS-CoV-2. Broad study findings and their caveats: How much clinical and demographic metadata was included differed by source and by participant, and the metadata was provided uncurated.

The immunoSEQ Assay, a bias-controlled multiplex PCR, was used to amplify TCRbeta CDR3 regions from genomic DNA. Per the authors' processing: Nucleated cell counts per sample were estimated from amplification of reference gene primers within the assay. Sequence reads were collapsed and filtered to measure the absolute abundance of every unique TCRbeta CDR3 rearrangement. For each sample, productive Simpson clonality was calculated as the square root of Simpson's diversity index over productive rearrangements. TCRdb stores this immuneACCESS table with in-frame sequences only. Part of the clones is absent; in the studies checked, under half of the shortfall reflects unresolved V genes, and no reason is known for the rest. The V and J calls and clone size were taken over from that table, and D and trimming were inferred from the DNA. The sample records 200,000 to 300,000 clones, more than 85% of which are singletons. Approximately 2.5% of the sample goes to the ten largest clones.

At one collaborating source in Seattle, patients were enrolled during active infection and were followed longitudinally through the course of disease. Collaborating institutions collected whole blood in K2EDTA tubes following their own protocols. For TCRbeta analysis, collaborator samples were shipped as frozen whole blood, as isolated PBMCs, or as DNA extracted from either sample type. V was cut back by 4 bases and J by 3 bases, leaving a gap of 16 bases between them. There are 15 amino acids in the CDR3, from cysteine to phenylalanine inclusive. Kept here is only the CDR3 DNA, which spans 45 bases and is read in frame from base 1. CDR1 and CDR2 are read off the germline V gene as SGHTS and YDEGEE.

The sequenced sample was peripheral blood. The sequence was obtained from a person under 35 with COVID-19, enrolled during active disease. Rearrangement joined TRBV5-8 to TRBJ1-1; TRBD1 is possibly the D segment (6 matching bases). Here the CDR3 is given as CASSARTEGDTEAFF. The DNA sequence is given as TGTGCCAGCAGCGCTCGGACAGAGGGGGACACTGAAGCTTTCTTT.